Below are 3 T cell receptor beta chains sequenced from a single sample in a study of metastatic and nonmetastatic thyroid tumors. TCRdb re-analyzed the PCR reads using MiXCR. This table has 27,000 or so clones, more than 14% appearing once. All patients were treatment-naive before thyroid surgery. The sample comprised blood. The source is a male donor with papillary thyroid cancer or a benign thyroid nodule (not recorded which). Some clones in this sample may be carry-over from other donors' samples.

The sample holds many counts of this clone. The chain recombines TRBV9 with TRBJ2-2; D tentatively fits TRBD1 or TRBD2 (5 bases each). Germline CDR1 and CDR2: SGDLS and YYNGEE. The length of the CDR3 is 15 residues. Trimming removed 0 bases from V and 8 bases from J, with 14 bases in between. The CDR3 sequence is CASSVAPGPAGELFF. CDR3 in DNA: TGTGCCAGCAGCGTAGCCCCGGGACCCGCGGGGGAGCTGTTTTTT.

This chain uses TRBV20-1 with TRBJ2-3; TRBD1 agrees at 8 bases. Trimming at V came to 6 bases and at J to 2 bases, leaving 10 bases not matched to a gene. This CDR3 has 15 residues. Germline loops: CDR1 DFQATT, CDR2 SNEGSKA (reference sequence). This chain's CDR3 is CSAFRTGRNTDTQYF. The CDR3 bases are TGCAGTGCCTTTAGGACAGGGAGGAACACAGATACGCAGTATTTT.

The chain couples TRBV7-8 to TRBJ2-7; TRBD1 might be the D (6 bases). The CDR3 consists of 13 residues. The germline V gene encodes CDR1 SGHVS and CDR2 FQNEAQ. V dropped 5 bases and J dropped 6 bases, with 14 bases sitting between them. The CDR3: CASSPGAGREQYF. In DNA, the CDR3 is TGTGCCAGCAGCCCAGGGGCTGGGCGCGAGCAGTACTTC.